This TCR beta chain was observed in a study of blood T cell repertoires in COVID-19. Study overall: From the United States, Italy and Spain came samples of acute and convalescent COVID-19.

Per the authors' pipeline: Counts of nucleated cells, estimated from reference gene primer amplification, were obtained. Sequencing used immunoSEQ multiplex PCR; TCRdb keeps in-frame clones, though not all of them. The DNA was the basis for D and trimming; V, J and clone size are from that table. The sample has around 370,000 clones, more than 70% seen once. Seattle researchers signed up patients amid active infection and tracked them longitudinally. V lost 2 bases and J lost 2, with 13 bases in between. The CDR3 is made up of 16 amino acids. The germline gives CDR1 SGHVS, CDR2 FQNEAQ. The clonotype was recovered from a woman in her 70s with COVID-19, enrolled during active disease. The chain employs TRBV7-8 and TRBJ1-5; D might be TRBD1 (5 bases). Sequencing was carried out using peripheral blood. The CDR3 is CASSLMAGTGNQPQHF. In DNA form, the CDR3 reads TGTGCCAGCAGCTTAATGGCGGGGACCGGCAATCAGCCCCAGCATTTT.